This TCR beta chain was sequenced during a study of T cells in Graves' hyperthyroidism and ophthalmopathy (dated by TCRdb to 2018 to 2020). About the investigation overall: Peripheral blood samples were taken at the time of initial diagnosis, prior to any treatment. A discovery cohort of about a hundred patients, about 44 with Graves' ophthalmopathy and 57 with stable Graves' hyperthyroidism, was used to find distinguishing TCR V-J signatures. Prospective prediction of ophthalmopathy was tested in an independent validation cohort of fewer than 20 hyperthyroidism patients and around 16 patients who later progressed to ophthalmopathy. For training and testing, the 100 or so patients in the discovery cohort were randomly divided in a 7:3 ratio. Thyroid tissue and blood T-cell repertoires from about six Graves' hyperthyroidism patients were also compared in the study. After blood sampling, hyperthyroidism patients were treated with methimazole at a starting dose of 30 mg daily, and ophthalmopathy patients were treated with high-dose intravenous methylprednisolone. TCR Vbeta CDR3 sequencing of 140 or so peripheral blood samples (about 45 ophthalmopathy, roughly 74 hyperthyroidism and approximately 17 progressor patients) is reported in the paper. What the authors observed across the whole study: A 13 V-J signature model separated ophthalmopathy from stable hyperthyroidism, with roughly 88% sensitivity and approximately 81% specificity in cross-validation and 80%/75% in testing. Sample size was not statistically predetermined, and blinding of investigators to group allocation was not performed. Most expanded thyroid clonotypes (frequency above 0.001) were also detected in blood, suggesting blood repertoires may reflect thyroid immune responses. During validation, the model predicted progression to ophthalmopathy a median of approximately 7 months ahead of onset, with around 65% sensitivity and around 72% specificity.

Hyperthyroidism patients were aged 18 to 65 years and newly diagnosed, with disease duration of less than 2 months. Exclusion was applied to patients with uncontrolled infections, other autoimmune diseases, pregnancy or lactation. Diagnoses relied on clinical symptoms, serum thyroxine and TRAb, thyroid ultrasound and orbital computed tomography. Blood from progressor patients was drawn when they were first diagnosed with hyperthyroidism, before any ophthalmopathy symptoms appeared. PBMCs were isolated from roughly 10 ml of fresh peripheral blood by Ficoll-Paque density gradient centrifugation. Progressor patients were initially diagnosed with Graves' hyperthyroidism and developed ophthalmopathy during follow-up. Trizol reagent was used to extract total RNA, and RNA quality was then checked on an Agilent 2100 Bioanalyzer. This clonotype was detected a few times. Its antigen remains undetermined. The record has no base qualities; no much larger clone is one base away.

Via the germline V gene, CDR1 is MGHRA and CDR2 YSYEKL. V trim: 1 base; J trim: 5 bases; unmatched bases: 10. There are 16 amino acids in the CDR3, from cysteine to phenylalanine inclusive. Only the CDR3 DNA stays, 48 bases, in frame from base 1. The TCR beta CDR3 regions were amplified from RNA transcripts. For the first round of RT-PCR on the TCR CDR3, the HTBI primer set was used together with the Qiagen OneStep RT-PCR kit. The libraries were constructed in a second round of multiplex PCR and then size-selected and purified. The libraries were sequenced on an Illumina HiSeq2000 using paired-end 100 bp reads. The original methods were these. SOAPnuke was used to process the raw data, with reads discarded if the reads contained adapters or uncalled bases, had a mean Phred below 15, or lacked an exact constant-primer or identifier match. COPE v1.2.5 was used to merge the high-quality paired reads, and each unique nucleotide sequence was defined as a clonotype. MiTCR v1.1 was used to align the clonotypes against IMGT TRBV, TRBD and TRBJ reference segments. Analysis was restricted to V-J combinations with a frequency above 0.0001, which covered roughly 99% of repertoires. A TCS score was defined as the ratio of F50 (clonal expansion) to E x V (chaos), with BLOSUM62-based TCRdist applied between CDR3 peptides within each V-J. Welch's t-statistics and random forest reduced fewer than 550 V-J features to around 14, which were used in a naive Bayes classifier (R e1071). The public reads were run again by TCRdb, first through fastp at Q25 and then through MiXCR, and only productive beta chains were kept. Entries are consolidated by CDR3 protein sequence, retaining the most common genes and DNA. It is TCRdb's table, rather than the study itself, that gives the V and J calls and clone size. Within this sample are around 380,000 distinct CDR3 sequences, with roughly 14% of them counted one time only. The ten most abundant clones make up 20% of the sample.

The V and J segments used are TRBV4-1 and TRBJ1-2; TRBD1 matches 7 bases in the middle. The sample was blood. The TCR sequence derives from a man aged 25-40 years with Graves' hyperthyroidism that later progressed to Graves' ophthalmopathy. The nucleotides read TGCGCCAGCAGCCAAGGCGGGACAGCCGCTAGGTATGGCTACACCTTC. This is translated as CASSQGGTAARYGYTF.